The 21 T cell receptor beta chains below were found in one sample sequenced in a study of blood T cell repertoires in COVID-19. The table came from immunoSEQ multiplex PCR; TCRdb's copy has only in-frame clones and leaves some out. The sample lists 380,000 or so clones, around 87% occurring once. Sequencing was performed on PBMCs or T cells enriched from blood (not recorded which). The receptors shown here come from a man aged 25-45 years who had recovered from COVID-19.

The genes are TRBV19 and TRBJ1-1; 7 bases are shared with TRBD1. From germline, CDR1 is LNHDA and CDR2 SQIVND (reference sequence). The CDR3 covers 14 residues. Trimming at V came to 6 bases and at J to 1 base, leaving 5 bases not matched to a gene. Written as DNA, the CDR3 is TGTGCCAGTAGCAGAGGGACAGCGAACACTGAAGCTTTCTTT. It translates to CASSRGTANTEAFF.

The chain recombines TRBV29-1 with TRBJ1-2; 9 nucleotides agree with TRBD1. V was pared by 7 bases and J by 4 bases, with 7 bases of the junction left unmatched. The germline gives CDR1 SQVTM, CDR2 ANQGSEA. CDR3 length equals 13 residues. The CDR3 protein is CSARTGVTYGYTF. For the CDR3, the DNA is TGCAGCGCCAGGACAGGGGTCACCTATGGCTACACCTTC.

This clone was counted only a few times. The CDR3 here is CASSVTSSGELFF. In nucleotides, the CDR3 is TGTGCCAGCAGCGTGACTAGTTCCGGGGAGCTGTTTTTT. The chain is built from TRBV3-1 (or the pseudogene TRBV3-2) and TRBJ2-2; a possible D gene is TRBD2 (6 bases). The CDR3 consists of 13 residues. The ends were cut back, 5 bases at V and 6 bases at J, with 10 bases in the middle. CDR1 is LGHDT and CDR2 is YNNKEL in the germline V gene (reference sequence).

In this sample, this clone turned up once. This rearrangement joins TRBV6-5 to TRBJ1-5; TRBD1 aligns across 8 bases. This CDR3 is built from 15 residues. The germline V gene encodes CDR1 MNHEY and CDR2 SVGAGI. Trimming cost V 3 bases and J 6 bases; bases outside gene matches: 7. The CDR3 spells CASSYSGQGTQPQHF. CDR3 DNA: TGTGCCAGCAGTTATTCCGGACAGGGAACTCAGCCCCAGCATTTT.

The chain combines TRBV6-5 with TRBJ2-3; TRBD1 matches 10 bases. V lost 8 bases to trimming and J lost 3 bases; unmatched junction nucleotides: 5. CDR3 length: 14 residues. Germline CDR1 reads MNHEY; CDR2 reads SVGAGI. CDR3 nucleotide sequence: TGTGCCAGCCTCCGGGACAGGGGAACAGATACGCAGTATTTT. The encoded protein is CASLRDRGTDTQYF.

The sample holds a few counts of this clone. J is TRBJ1-1 and V is TRBV9; possibly TRBD1 for D (6 bases). The CDR3 spans 13 residues. From germline, CDR1 is SGDLS and CDR2 YYNGEE. Trimming removed 6 bases at V and 4 bases at J, with 13 bases between. CDR3 sequence reads: CASISQGTTEAFF. The CDR3 DNA sequence: TGTGCCAGCATCTCTCAGGGGACCACTGAAGCTTTCTTT.

This chain links TRBV20-1 with TRBJ2-1, with 9 bases identical to TRBD2. CDR1 and CDR2 from the germline V gene are DFQATT and SNEGSKA (reference sequence). J was trimmed by 8 bases and V by 3 bases; bases with no gene match: 5. The CDR3 is made up of 13 amino acids. The CDR3 coding sequence is TGCAGTGCTAGTGAGCGGGGGGTCGATGAGCAGTTCTTC. Protein sequence: CSASERGVDEQFF.

The chain joins TRBV5-1 to TRBJ2-7, with D unclear. The length of the CDR3 is 15 residues. Germline CDR1 reads SGHRS; CDR2 reads YFSETQ. Trimming took 0 bases from V and 3 from J, leaving 13 bases between them. The CDR3 coding sequence is TGCGCCAGCAGCTTGGGCGACTCTGATCTCTACGAGCAGTACTTC. Translated: CASSLGDSDLYEQYF.

The V call is TRBV30, the J call TRBJ2-5; possibly TRBD1 for D (5 bases). The V gene's germline CDR1 is GTSNPN and CDR2 SVGIG (reference sequence). The CDR3 has 12 amino acids. Trimming took off 5 bases at V and 5 bases at J, with 12 bases between the two ends. The CDR3 region is CAWGQSGETQYF. The CDR3, as DNA: TGTGCCTGGGGACAAAGTGGCGAGACCCAGTACTTC.

V is TRBV23-1 and J is TRBJ1-2; D is unresolved. TRBV23-1 is an ORF, and what it does is uncertain. Between the trimmed V and J ends, which lost 6 bases and 10 bases, there was a span of 15 bases. This CDR3 comprises 12 residues. CDR3 residues: CASSPPRGVYTF. DNA of the CDR3: TGCGCCAGCAGCCCCCCCCGGGGAGTCTACACCTTC.

The chain carries TRBV5-4 and TRBJ2-5; D perhaps matches TRBD1 (5 bases). The CDR3 length is 13 residues. Germline V CDR1 and CDR2: SGHNT, YYREEE (reference sequence). Trimming took off 5 bases at V and 5 bases at J, with 13 bases between the two ends. The CDR3 region is CASRPDSIETQYF. Written as DNA, the CDR3 is TGTGCCAGCAGACCTGACAGTATTGAGACCCAGTACTTC.

This clone came up once. The rearrangement links TRBV2 to TRBJ1-6, with D unresolved. The CDR3 is made up of 17 amino acids. Deletions cut 6 bases from V and 7 bases from J, with 22 bases between. Germline loops: CDR1 SNHLY, CDR2 FYNNEI. In DNA form, the CDR3 reads TGTGCCAGCAGCCTATCCTCTCCGGGAACCGGGAATTCACCCCTCCACTTT. It translates to CASSLSSPGTGNSPLHF.

V usage is TRBV30 and J usage is TRBJ2-4; D might be TRBD2 (6 bases). This CDR3 is 14 amino acids long. Trimming pared 5 bases from V and 5 bases from J, leaving 16 bases between. Germline CDR1 reads GTSNPN; CDR2 reads SVGIG (reference sequence). The CDR3 region has the DNA TGTGCCTGGTCAGAGGCGGGGCTCGAAAACATTCAGTACTTC. It codes for CAWSEAGLENIQYF.

DNA for the CDR3: TGTGCCAGCTCGCCTCAGGACTCTGGAAACACCATATATTTT. Translation: CASSPQDSGNTIYF. The V and J genes are TRBV18 and TRBJ1-3; D remains ambiguous. CDR3 length equals 14 residues. V dropped 6 bases and J dropped 0 bases, with 9 bases sitting between them. Looked up from germline, CDR1 is KGHSH and CDR2 is LQKENI.

This clone was seen a handful of times. V usage is TRBV29-1 and J usage is TRBJ1-1, with 8 bases that match TRBD1. Germline assignment: CDR1 SQVTM and CDR2 ANQGSEA. The ends lost 3 bases at V and 6 bases at J; junction bases unmatched: 6. This CDR3 region has 13 residues. Here the CDR3 DNA reads TGCAGCGTTGACCGACAGGGGCTAGCTGAAGCTTTCTTT. Translated: CSVDRQGLAEAFF. Combining the CDR3 with reference TRBV29-1 and TRBJ1-1 gives the whole variable domain SAVISQKPSRDICQRGTSLTIQCQVDSQVTMMFWYRQQPGQSLTLIATANQGSEATYESGFVIDKFPISRPNLTFSTLTVSNMSPEDSSIYLCSVDRQGLAEAFFGQGTRLTVV.

The chain uses TRBV3-1 (or the pseudogene TRBV3-2) and TRBJ1-1, with D maybe TRBD1 (6 bases). This CDR3 is 18 amino acids long. Germline CDR1 and CDR2: LGHDT and YNNKEL (reference sequence). Trimming took 0 bases from V and 0 from J, leaving 17 bases between them. The DNA of the CDR3 is TGTGCCAGCAGCCAAGATGGTCCGGGACAAAACATGAACACTGAAGCTTTCTTT. Amino acid sequence: CASSQDGPGQNMNTEAFF.

CDR3 protein: CAIQGYPNTEAFF. The CDR3 nucleotides are TGCGCCATACAGGGGTACCCGAACACTGAAGCTTTCTTT. The chain combines TRBV4-1 with TRBJ1-1; 7 bases are a match to TRBD1. CDR3 length equals 13 residues. V lost 10 bases and J lost 1; bases outside the gene matches: 6. CDR1 MGHRA and CDR2 YSYEKL come from the germline V gene.

A remark on this clone: One end of the junction varies from germline; a read error may be responsible. V and J are TRBV12-5 and TRBJ1-5, with a tentative D call TRBD1 (5 bases). CDR3 length equals 12 residues. Looked up from germline, CDR1 is LGHNT and CDR2 is FRNRAP. This chain's CDR3 is CASGLGPQPQHF. The CDR3 DNA reads TGTGCTAGTGGATTGGGGCCTCAGCCCCAGCATTTT.

V usage is TRBV12-3 or TRBV12-4 and J usage is TRBJ1-2; D perhaps matches TRBD1 (5 bases). This CDR3 is built from 13 residues. V lost 5 bases and J lost 4, with 11 bases in between. The CDR3, as DNA: TGTGCCAGCAGTCGGGACTCCTTCTATGGCTACACCTTC. This codes for CASSRDSFYGYTF.

There are a few counts of this clone. V is TRBV6-4 and J is TRBJ2-1; a weak D match, TRBD1 (6 bases). V lost 7 bases and J lost 5, with 30 bases in between. The CDR3 length is 19 residues. The V gene's germline CDR1 is MRHNA and CDR2 SNTAGT. Here the CDR3 DNA reads TGTGCCAGCATCGGCCTGTACGGTAACAGGGAATGGGTCAACAATGAGCAGTTCTTC. It is translated as CASIGLYGNREWVNNEQFF.

The rearrangement joins TRBV6-5 to TRBJ1-2; D unclear. Trimming removed 2 bases at V and 8 bases at J, with 9 bases between. CDR1 is MNHEY and CDR2 is SVGAGI in the germline V gene. The CDR3 has 12 residues. The CDR3 DNA is TGTGCCAGCAGTTACGGAGGACGGGGCTACACCTTC. Translating it yields CASSYGGRGYTF.